What follows describes a single T cell receptor beta chain. Its antigen is not known. These data originate in a study of T cells expressing NK-cell markers. Findings and limits, study-wide: More than 5 donors had dominant NKG2C+ clonotypes that comprised about 1.0-8% of their CD8+ T cells.

CDR3 size: 17 residues. Germline CDR1 reads DFQATT; CDR2 reads SNEGSKA (reference sequence). TCRdb re-analyzed the 5' RACE reads; it lists each CDR3 protein once, without DNA. This table lists approximately 440,000 distinct CDR3 sequences. The source material was blood T cells: a sorted CD56 or NKG2C T cell subset, CD4+ or CD8+ T cells, or bulk PBMC T cells (not recorded which). This chain uses TRBV20-1 with TRBJ2-6; with no DNA, the TCRdb D assignment of TRBD1 cannot be verified. This TCR was recovered from a woman between 50 and 59 years old in good health. CDR3 amino acids: CSATGQGDSSGANVLTF.